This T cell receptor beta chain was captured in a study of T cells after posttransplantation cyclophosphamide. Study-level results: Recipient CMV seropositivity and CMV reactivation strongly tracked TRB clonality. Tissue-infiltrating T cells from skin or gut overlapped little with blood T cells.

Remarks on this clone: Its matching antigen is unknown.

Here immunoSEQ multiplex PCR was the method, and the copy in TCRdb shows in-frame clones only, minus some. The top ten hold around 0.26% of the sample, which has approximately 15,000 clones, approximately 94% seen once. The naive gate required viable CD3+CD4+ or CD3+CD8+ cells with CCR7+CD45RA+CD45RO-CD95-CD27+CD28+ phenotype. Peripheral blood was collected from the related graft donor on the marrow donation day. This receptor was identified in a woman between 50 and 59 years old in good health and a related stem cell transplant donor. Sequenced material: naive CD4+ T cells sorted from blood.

The CDR3 nucleotides are TGTGCCAGCAGGGAGGTTTCGGGTCAGCCCCAGCATTTT. The encoded protein is CASREVSGQPQHF. The chain employs TRBV2 and TRBJ1-5; D not certain. Germline CDR1 is SNHLY and CDR2 is FYNNEI. This CDR3 region has 13 residues. V shed 6 bases and J shed 6 bases, with 12 bases lying between them.